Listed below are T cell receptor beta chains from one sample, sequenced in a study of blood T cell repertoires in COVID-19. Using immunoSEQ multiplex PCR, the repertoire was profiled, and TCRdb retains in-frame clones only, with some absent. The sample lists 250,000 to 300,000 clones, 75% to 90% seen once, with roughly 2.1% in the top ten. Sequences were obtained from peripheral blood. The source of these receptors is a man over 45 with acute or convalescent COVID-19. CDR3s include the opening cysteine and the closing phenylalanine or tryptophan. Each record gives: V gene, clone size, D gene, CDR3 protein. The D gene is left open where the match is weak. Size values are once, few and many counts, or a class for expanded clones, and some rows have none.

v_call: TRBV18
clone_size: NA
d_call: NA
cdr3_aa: CASSPLVVRDNEKLFF

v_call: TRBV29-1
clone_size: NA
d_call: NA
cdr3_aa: CSVGGRTLAKNIQYF

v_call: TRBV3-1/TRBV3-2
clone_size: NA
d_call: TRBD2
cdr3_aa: CASSRSGLAGDQETQYF

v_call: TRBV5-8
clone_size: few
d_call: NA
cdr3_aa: CASSSRPGSVGGYTF

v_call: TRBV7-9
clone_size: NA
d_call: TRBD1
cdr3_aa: CASSSRQGWDEQYF

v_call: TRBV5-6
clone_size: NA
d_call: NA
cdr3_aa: CASSLEQGRNTEAFF

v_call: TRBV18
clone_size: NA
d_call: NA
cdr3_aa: CASSPPGQPRLETQYF

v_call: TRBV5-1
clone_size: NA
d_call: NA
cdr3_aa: CASSSGQGYGYTF

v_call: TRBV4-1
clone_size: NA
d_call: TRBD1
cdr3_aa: CASSQERTGGYNSPLHF

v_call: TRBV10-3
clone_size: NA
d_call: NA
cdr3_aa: CAMRRQSSTDTQYF

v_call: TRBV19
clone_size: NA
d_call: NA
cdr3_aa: CASSLAGQFDEAFF

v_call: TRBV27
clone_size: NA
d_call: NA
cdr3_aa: CATRAEYTEAFF

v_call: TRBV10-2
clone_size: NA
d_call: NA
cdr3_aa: CASTISGGTLYGYTF

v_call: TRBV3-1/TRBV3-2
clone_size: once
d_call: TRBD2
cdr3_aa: CASSGLETSGGAYNEQFF

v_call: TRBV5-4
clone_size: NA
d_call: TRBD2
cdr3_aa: CASSPGSSGGAGELFF

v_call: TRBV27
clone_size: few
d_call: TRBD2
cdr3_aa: CASSSSGGTQYF

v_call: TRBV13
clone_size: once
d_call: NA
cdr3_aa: CASSLLNRDYEQYF

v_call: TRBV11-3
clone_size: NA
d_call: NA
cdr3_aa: CASSLGGGYGYTF

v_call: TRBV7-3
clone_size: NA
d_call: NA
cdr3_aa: CASSFDGRPGELFF

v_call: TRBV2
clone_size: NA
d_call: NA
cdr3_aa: CASIDAGSSTDTQYF

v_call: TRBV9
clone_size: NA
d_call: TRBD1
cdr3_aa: CASSSEDRSGTQHF

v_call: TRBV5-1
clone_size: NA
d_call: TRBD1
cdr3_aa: CASSLNGQATDTQYF

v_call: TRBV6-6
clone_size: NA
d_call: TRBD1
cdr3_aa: CASSHPGQGSSDTQYF

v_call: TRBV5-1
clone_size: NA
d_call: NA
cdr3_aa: CASSLGPGNEAFF

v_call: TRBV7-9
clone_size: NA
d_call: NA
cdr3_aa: CASSEKSARGYTF

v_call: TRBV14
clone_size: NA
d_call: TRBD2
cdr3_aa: CASSRRGVEQFF

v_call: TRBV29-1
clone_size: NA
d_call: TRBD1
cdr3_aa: CSVEGGTGGVREQYF

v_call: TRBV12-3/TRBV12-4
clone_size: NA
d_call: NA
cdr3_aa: CASRRQDNQPQHF

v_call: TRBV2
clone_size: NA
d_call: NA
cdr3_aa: CASSEDRANGYTF

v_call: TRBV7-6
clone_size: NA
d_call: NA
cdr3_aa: CASTNRVNTEAFF

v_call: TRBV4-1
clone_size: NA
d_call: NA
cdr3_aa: CASSRTPPGTGNTIYF

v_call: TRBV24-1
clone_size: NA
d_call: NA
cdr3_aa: CATSDSLSGELFF

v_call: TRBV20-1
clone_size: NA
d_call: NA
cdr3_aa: CSLLDWAEAFF

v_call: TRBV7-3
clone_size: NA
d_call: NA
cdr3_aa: CASSPGGMNTEAFF

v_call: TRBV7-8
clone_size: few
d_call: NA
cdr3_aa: CASGGPHSHF

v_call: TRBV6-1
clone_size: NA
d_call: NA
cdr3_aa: CASSEGAGSMQPQHF

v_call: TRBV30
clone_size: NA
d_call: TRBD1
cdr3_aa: CAWTRTGSGNYGYTF

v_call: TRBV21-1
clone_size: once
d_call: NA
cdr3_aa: CASSKCRDPAGLSNTGELFF

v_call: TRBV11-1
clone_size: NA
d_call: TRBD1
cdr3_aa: CASSRTGLRETQYF

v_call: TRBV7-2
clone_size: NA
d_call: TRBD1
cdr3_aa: CASSPGTGLNTIYF

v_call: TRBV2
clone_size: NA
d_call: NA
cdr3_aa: CASRVDTVAYEQYF